There are many counts of the clone carrying this T cell receptor beta chain. This sample stems from a study of regulatory T cells in long-lasting Graves disease. Time point described: newly diagnosed GD, antithyroid drugs for less than 3 months. TCR sequences were obtained from RNA taken from PBMCs. Per American Thyroid Association guidelines, Graves' disease was diagnosed. Construction of TCR beta libraries relied on iRepertoire HTBI primers and on Arm-PCR targeting CDR3 regions. TCRdb recomputed calls from the multiplex PCR reads with MiXCR, one row per CDR3 protein. This sample carries fewer than 450,000 distinct CDR3 sequences, over 12% of them seen once, and the ten largest clones take about 8%. CDR1 is SGHAT and CDR2 is FQNNGV in the germline V gene. Trimming removed 2 bases from V and 4 bases from J, with 7 bases in between. CDR3 length equals 13 residues. These same records also appear under a second study, on T cells in Graves' hyperthyroidism and ophthalmopathy. That paper notes: First-round RT-PCR of the TCR CDR3 relied on the HTBI primer set.

The receptor was isolated from a woman between 35 and 50 years old with Graves disease. The sequences come from peripheral blood mononuclear cells (PBMCs), collected at new diagnosis, from a patient treated with antithyroid drugs. The chain couples TRBV11-2 to TRBJ2-3; D ambiguous. The CDR3 here is CASSLFTADTQYF. The CDR3 DNA follows: TGTGCCAGCAGCTTATTCACGGCAGATACGCAGTATTTT.